These 9 T cell receptor beta chains were all obtained from the same sample, sequenced in a study of blood T cell repertoires in COVID-19. The data were produced by immunoSEQ multiplex PCR, yet TCRdb's version contains in-frame clones alone and is incomplete. Among around 100,000 clones, more than 70% were seen once, and the ten largest hold approximately 3.6%. Specimen: peripheral blood. These receptors originate from a woman aged 55-69 years with acute or convalescent COVID-19.

This clone was seen only once. V usage is TRBV5-4 and J usage is TRBJ2-7, with no clear D. The CDR3 length is 14 residues. The V and J ends lost 4 bases and 4 bases respectively, with 15 bases between them. The germline V gene has CDR1 SGHNT and CDR2 YYREEE (reference sequence). CDR3 in amino acids: CASSPPSFPYEQYF. DNA of the CDR3: TGTGCCAGCAGCCCCCCCTCGTTCCCGTACGAGCAGTACTTC. The full variable domain, rest sourced from reference TRBV5-4 and TRBJ2-7, is ETGVTQSPTHLIKTRGQQVTLRCSSQSGHNTVSWYQQALGQGPQFIFQYYREEENGRGNFPPRFSGLQFPNYSSELNVNALELDDSALYLCASSPPSFPYEQYFGPGTRLTVT.

The rearrangement uses TRBV11-2 and TRBJ2-2, with 9 bases lining up with TRBD1. Per the germline V gene, CDR1 is SGHAT and CDR2 is FQNNGV. There are 16 residues in the CDR3. J gave up 1 base and V 6 bases, and 6 bases lay outside the gene matches. The CDR3 bases are TGTGCCAGCAGTTATCCGGGACAGGGGAACACCGGGGAGCTGTTTTTT. It encodes CASSYPGQGNTGELFF.

This rearrangement joins TRBV28 to TRBJ1-4; 7 bases fit TRBD1. J lost 5 bases, V lost 2 bases, and 5 bases had no gene match. Germline CDR1 and CDR2: MDHEN and SYDVKM. This CDR3 is 15 amino acids long. The CDR3 bases are TGTGCCAGCAGTTTAGACAGGGCACGAAATGAAAAACTGTTTTTT. Its protein is CASSLDRARNEKLFF.

This chain connects TRBV7-8 to TRBJ1-6; D possibly corresponds to TRBD1 (5 bases). The CDR3 has 16 residues. CDR1 is SGHVS, CDR2 FQNEAQ, per germline. V was pared by 5 bases and J by 9 bases, with 20 bases between. Here the CDR3 reads CASSPRATGVGSPLHF. The CDR3 DNA sequence: TGTGCCAGCAGCCCCCGGGCCACAGGAGTCGGTTCACCCCTCCACTTT.

The chain recombines TRBV20-1 with TRBJ1-6; perhaps TRBD1 as D (5 bases). Germline V lookup: CDR1 DFQATT, CDR2 SNEGSKA (reference sequence). Trimming removed 3 bases at V and 9 bases at J, with 12 bases between. This CDR3 has 13 amino acids. The CDR3 protein is CSASGGGFSPLHF. In nucleotides, the CDR3 is TGCAGTGCTAGTGGGGGGGGATTTTCACCCCTCCACTTT.

The J gene is TRBJ2-3, the V gene TRBV29-1, with 9 bases lining up with TRBD1. The CDR3 runs to 14 residues. Germline lookup yields CDR1 SQVTM and CDR2 ANQGSEA. V shed 7 bases, J shed 4 bases, and the junction held 9 bases outside the gene matches. The DNA for the CDR3 is TGCAGCGCGGCGGGACAGGGTCATTCAGATACGCAGTATTTT. Translating gives CSAAGQGHSDTQYF.

The chain joins TRBV28 to TRBJ2-1; 10 positions agree with TRBD1. CDR3 length: 15 residues. The junction had 5 bases not matched to a gene; V was cut back by 6 bases and J by 3 bases. CDR1 MDHEN and CDR2 SYDVKM come from the germline V gene. CDR3 sequence reads: CASSSDRGYYNEQFF. In DNA form, the CDR3 reads TGTGCCAGCAGCTCGGACAGGGGGTACTACAATGAGCAGTTCTTC.

The chain is built from TRBV6-6 and TRBJ2-3; 10 bases map to TRBD2. V gave up 6 bases and J gave up 2 bases; unmatched junction bases: 8. This CDR3 region has 16 residues. The V gene's germline CDR1 is MNHNY and CDR2 SVGAGI (reference sequence). CDR3 region: CASSRRTSGTTDTQYF. In DNA form, the CDR3 reads TGTGCCAGCAGCCGTCGGACTAGCGGAACCACAGATACGCAGTATTTT.

The chain joins TRBV21-1 to TRBJ2-7; TRBD1 is the table's D call and was not checked against the DNA. TRBV21-1 is marked as a pseudogene. This CDR3 spans 16 amino acids. The DNA for the CDR3 is TGTGCCAGCAGCAAAGGGGGACAGGGCTTTGGGGTCGAGCAGTACGTC. Its protein is CASSKGGQGFGVEQYV.